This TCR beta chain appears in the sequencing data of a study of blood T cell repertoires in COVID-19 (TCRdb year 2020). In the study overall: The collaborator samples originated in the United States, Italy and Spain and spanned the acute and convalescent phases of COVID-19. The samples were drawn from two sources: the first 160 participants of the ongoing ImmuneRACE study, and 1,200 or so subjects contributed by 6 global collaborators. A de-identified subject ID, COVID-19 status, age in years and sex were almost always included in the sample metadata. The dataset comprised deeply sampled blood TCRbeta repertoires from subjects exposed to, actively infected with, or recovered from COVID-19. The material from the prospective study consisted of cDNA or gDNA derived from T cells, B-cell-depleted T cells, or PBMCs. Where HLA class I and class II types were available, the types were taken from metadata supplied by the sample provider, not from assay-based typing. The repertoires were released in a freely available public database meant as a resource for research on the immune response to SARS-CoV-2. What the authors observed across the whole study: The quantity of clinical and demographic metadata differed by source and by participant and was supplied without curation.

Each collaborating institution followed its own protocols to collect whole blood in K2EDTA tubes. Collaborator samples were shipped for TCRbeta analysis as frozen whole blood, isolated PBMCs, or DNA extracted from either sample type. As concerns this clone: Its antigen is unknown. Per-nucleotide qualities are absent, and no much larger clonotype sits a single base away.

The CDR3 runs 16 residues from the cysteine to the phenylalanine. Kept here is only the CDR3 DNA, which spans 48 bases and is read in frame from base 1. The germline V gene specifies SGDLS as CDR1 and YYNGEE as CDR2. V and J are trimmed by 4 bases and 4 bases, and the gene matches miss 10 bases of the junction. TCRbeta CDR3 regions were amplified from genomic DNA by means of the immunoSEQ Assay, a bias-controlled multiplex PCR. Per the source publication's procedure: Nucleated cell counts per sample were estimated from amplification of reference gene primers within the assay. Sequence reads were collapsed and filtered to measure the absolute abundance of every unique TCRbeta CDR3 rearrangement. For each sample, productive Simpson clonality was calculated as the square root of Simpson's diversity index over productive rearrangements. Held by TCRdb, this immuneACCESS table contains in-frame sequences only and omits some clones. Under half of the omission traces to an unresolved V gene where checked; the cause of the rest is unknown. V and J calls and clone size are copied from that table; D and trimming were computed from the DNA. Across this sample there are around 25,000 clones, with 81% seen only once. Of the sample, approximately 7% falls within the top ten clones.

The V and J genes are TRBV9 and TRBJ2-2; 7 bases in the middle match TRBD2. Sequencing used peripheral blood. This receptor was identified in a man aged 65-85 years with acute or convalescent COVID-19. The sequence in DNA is TGTGCCAGCAGCCTAACGGGGGGTTATAGCACCGGGGAGCTGTTTTTT. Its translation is CASSLTGGYSTGELFF. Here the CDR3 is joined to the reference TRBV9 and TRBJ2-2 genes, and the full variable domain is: DSGVTQTPKHLITATGQRVTLRCSPRSGDLSVYWYQQSLDQGLQFLIQYYNGEERAKGNILERFSAQQFPDLHSELNLSSLELGDSALYFCASSLTGGYSTGELFFGEGSRLTVL.